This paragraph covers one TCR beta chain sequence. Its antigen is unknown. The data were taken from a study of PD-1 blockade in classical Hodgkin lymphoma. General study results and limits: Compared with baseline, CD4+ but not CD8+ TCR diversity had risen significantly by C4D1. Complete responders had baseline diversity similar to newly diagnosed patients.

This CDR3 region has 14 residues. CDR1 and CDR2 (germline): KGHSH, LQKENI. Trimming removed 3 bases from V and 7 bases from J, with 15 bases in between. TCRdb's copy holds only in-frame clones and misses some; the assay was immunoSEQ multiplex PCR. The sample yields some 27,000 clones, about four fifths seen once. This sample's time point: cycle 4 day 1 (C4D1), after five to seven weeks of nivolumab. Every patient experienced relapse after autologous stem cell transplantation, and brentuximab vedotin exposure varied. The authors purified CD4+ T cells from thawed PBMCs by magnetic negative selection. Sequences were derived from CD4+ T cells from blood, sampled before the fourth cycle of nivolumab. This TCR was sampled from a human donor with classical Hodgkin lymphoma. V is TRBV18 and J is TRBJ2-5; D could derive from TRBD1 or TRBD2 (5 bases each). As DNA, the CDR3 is TGTGCCAGCTCACCGACTAAGGGGTTGGGGACCCAGTACTTC. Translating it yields CASSPTKGLGTQYF.